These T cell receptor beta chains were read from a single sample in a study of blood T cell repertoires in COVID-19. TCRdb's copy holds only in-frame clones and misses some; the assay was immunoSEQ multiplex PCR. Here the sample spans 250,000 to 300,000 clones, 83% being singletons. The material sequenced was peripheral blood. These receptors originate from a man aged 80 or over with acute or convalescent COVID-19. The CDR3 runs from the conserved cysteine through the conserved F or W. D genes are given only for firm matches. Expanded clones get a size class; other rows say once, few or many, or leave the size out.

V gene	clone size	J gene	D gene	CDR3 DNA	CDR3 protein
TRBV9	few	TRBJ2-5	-	TGTGCCAGCAGCGTAGTTGGGCGGGGCTCAGGAGAGACCCAGTACTTC	CASSVVGRGSGETQYF
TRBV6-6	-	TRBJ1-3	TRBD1	TGTGCCAGCAAAGGACAGGAGAGCTCTGGAAACACCATATATTTT	CASKGQESSGNTIYF
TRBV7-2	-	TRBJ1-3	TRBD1	TGTGCCAGCAGCCCCACACAGGGGGCGCGAGGAAACACCATATATTTT	CASSPTQGARGNTIYF
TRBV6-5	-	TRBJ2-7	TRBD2	TGTGCCAGCAGTAGCGGGAGCCCCCCCTACGAGCAGTACTTC	CASSSGSPPYEQYF
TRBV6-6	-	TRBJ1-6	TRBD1	TGTGCCAGCAGTTACGAGACAGGGGGTGGATCACCCCTCCACTTT	CASSYETGGGSPLHF
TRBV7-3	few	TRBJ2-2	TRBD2	TGTGCCAGCAGCTTAAGGGCCGCGGGAGGGCCCGGCGGGGAGCTGTTTTTT	CASSLRAAGGPGGELFF
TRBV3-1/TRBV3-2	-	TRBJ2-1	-	TGTGCCAGCAGCCAAGGAGCAGGGAATGAGCAGTTCTTC	CASSQGAGNEQFF
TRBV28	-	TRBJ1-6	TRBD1	TGTGCCAGCAGTTTTCCCGCAGTAGGGGGCGGCTCACCCCTCCACTTT	CASSFPAVGGGSPLHF
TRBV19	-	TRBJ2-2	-	TGTGCCAGTAGTATAGTCACAGGCCTGAACACCGGGGAGCTGTTTTTT	CASSIVTGLNTGELFF
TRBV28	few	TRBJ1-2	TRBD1	TGTGCCAGCAGACCCCCGGGACAGCTCTATGGCTACACCTTC	CASRPPGQLYGYTF
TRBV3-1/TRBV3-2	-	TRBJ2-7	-	TGTGCCAGCAGCCTCTCACTACTTGCCGAGCAGTACTTC	CASSLSLLAEQYF
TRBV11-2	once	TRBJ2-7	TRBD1	TGTGCCAGCAGCTTAGGGGGACAGGTTCGGAACGAGCAGTACTTC	CASSLGGQVRNEQYF
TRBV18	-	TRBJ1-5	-	TGTGCCAGCTCACCGGCGGGGGGCAATCAGCCCCAGCATTTT	CASSPAGGNQPQHF
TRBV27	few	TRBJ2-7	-	TGTGCCAGCAGTTCTAGTATTGGTGGCTACGAGCAGTACTTC	CASSSSIGGYEQYF
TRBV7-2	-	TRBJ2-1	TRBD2	TGTGCCAGCAGCTTAGGACTAGCTGAAAATGAGCAGTTCTTC	CASSLGLAENEQFF
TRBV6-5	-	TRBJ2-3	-	TGTGCCAGCACCGTCCGGGACTTAAGGGCAGATACGCAGTATTTT	CASTVRDLRADTQYF
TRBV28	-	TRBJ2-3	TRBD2	TGTGCCAGCAGTCCCCTAGGACTAGTGGGAGGAGATACGCAGTATTTT	CASSPLGLVGGDTQYF
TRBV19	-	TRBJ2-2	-	-	CASTSGWATGELFF
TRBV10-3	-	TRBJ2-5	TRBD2	TGTGCCATCAGGCTCGGGACTAGTCAAGAGACCCAGTACTTC	CAIRLGTSQETQYF
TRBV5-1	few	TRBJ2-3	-	TGCGCCAGCAGCACTCAGGGTGTTACTAGCACAGATACGCAGTATTTT	CASSTQGVTSTDTQYF
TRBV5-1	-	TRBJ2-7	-	TGCGCCAGCAGTGAGGGCTACGAGCAGTACTTC	CASSEGYEQYF
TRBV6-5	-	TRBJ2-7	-	TGTGCCAGCAGGCTCCAGACAAGCTCCTACGAGCAGTACTTC	CASRLQTSSYEQYF
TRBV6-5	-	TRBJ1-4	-	TGTGCCAGCAGACTCTGGGGCGATGAAAAACTGTTTTTT	CASRLWGDEKLFF
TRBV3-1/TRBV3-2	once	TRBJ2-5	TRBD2	TGTGCCAGCAGCCAAGATTTGGGGACTACGGAGACCCAGTACTTC	CASSQDLGTTETQYF
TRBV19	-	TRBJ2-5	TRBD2	TGTGCCAGTAGTAGGAGCGGGATAGCAGAGACCCAGTACTTC	CASSRSGIAETQYF
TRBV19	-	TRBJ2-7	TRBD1	TGTGCCAGTAGTATAGGGGACAGTAGCATCGAGCAGTACTTC	CASSIGDSSIEQYF
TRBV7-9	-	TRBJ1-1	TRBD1	TGTGCCAGCAGCTCCCGGACAGGGGGGTCTGAAGCTTTCTTT	CASSSRTGGSEAFF